The 29 T cell receptor beta chains below were found in one sample sequenced in a study of T cells in localized non-small cell lung cancer. Assay used: immunoSEQ multiplex PCR; TCRdb lists only in-frame clones, some missing. The sample lists approximately 140,000 clones, roughly 90% occurring once. This sample comprised peripheral blood, obtained before any cancer treatment. The receptors originated from an older female donor with stage I lung adenocarcinoma.

The chain employs TRBV7-9 and TRBJ2-1; 7 nucleotides line up with TRBD2. Germline CDR1 and CDR2: SEHNR and FQNEAQ (reference sequence). With 4 bases clipped from V and 6 bases from J, the junction kept 0 bases outside the gene matches. The CDR3 spans 12 residues. The CDR3 is CASSWTSNEQFF. CDR3 nucleotides: TGTGCCAGCAGCTGGACTAGCAATGAGCAGTTCTTC.

The V gene is TRBV6-1, the J gene TRBJ1-2, with a weak D call TRBD1 (6 bases). V was pared by 4 bases and J by 5 bases, with 11 bases between. This CDR3 region has 13 residues. Germline V CDR1 and CDR2: MNHNS, SASEGT. DNA for the CDR3: TGTGCCAGCAGTGCTGGGGGGCCGTATGGCTACACCTTC. It encodes CASSAGGPYGYTF.

Comment on this clone: Other DNA sequences in this sample translate to the same CDR3. V is TRBV9 and J is TRBJ2-6, with unresolved D. The V end lost 0 bases, the J end lost 0 bases, and 4 bases lay between the germline ends. The CDR3 consists of 15 residues. In germline, CDR1 is SGDLS, CDR2 YYNGEE. Here the CDR3 reads CASSVVLSGANVLTF. CDR3 nucleotide sequence: TGTGCCAGCAGCGTAGTTCTCTCTGGGGCCAACGTCCTGACTTTC.

The chain carries TRBV18 and TRBJ2-7; no clear D gene. Per the germline V gene, CDR1 is KGHSH and CDR2 is LQKENI. The germline V and J ends were trimmed by 3 bases and 2 bases, with 8 bases remaining between them. The CDR3 spans 13 residues. CDR3 loop: CASSPVITYEQYF. For the CDR3, the DNA is TGTGCCAGCTCACCGGTCATTACCTACGAGCAGTACTTC. The whole variable domain, remainder taken from reference TRBV18 and TRBJ2-7, is NAGVMQNPRHLVRRRGQEARLRCSPMKGHSHVYWYRQLPEEGLKFMVYLQKENIIDESGMPKERFSAEFPKEGPSILRIQQVVRGDSAAYFCASSPVITYEQYFGPGTRLTVT.

In nucleotides, the CDR3 is TGTGCCAGCAGCTGGGGACCCACCTCCAATGAGCAGTTCTTC. Amino acid sequence: CASSWGPTSNEQFF. The J gene is TRBJ2-1, the V gene TRBV7-3; D tentatively reads TRBD1 or TRBD2 (5 bases each). The ends were cut back, 4 bases at V and 6 bases at J, with 13 bases in the middle. Germline values: CDR1 SGHTA, CDR2 FQGTGA. This CDR3 spans 14 amino acids. Using reference TRBV7-3 and TRBJ2-1 for the parts outside the CDR3, the full variable domain is GAGVSQTPSNKVTEKGKYVELRCDPISGHTALYWYRQSLGQGPEFLIYFQGTGAADDSGLPNDRFFAVRPEGSVSTLKIQRTERGDSAVYLCASSWGPTSNEQFFGPGTRLTVL.

The chain employs TRBV19 and TRBJ2-1, with unresolved D. V was shortened by 3 bases and J by 8 bases, with 20 bases between the two germline ends. This CDR3 spans 16 amino acids. Germline CDR1 is LNHDA and CDR2 is SQIVND (reference sequence). Here the CDR3 DNA reads TGTGCCAGTAGTATGAGCCTCACCGGTCTCGGTGATGAGCAGTTCTTC. Translating it yields CASSMSLTGLGDEQFF.

This chain joins TRBV7-3 and TRBJ2-7; 9 nucleotides align to TRBD1. The V gene end was trimmed by 6 bases and the J gene end by 3 bases; junction bases not matched to a gene: 9. The CDR3 runs to 15 residues. CDR1 and CDR2 (germline): SGHTA, FQGTGA. CDR3 protein: CASSQAGTGNYEQYF. The CDR3 DNA sequence: TGTGCCAGCAGTCAAGCCGGGACAGGGAACTACGAGCAGTACTTC.

V usage is TRBV6-1 and J usage is TRBJ1-4; the D is unclear. This CDR3 is built from 14 residues. V shed 2 bases and J shed 0 bases, with 4 bases lying between them. Germline CDR1 is MNHNS and CDR2 is SASEGT. CDR3 DNA sequence: TGTGCCAGCAGTGAACGTGCAACTAATGAAAAACTGTTTTTT. It encodes CASSERATNEKLFF.

The CDR3 sequence is CASSPVEPTWTSGNTIYF. In DNA, the CDR3 is TGTGCCAGCTCACCCGTGGAACCGACCTGGACCTCTGGAAACACCATATATTTT. The chain carries TRBV18 and TRBJ1-3, with D unclear. This CDR3 is 18 amino acids long. Germline CDR1 is KGHSH and CDR2 is LQKENI. Trimming removed 3 bases from V and 0 bases from J, with 18 bases in between.

The rearrangement joins TRBV7-9 to TRBJ2-7; tentative D call: TRBD2 (5 bases). This CDR3 is built from 13 residues. The germline V gene encodes CDR1 SEHNR and CDR2 FQNEAQ (reference sequence). The V end was cut by 8 bases, the J end by 7 bases, with 18 bases between. CDR3 residues: CASGADGIGEQYF. CDR3 DNA sequence: TGTGCCAGCGGAGCGGATGGGATTGGAGAGCAGTACTTC.

The chain combines TRBV7-8 with TRBJ1-4, with 7 positions matching TRBD1. Trimming at V came to 5 bases and at J to 0 bases, leaving 6 bases not matched to a gene. The CDR3 is made up of 16 amino acids. Germline V gene data show CDR1 as SGHVS and CDR2 as FQNEAQ. CDR3 loop: CASSPTGTATNEKLFF. Here the CDR3 DNA reads TGTGCCAGCAGCCCGACAGGGACCGCAACTAATGAAAAACTGTTTTTT.

This CDR3 reads CASSSRDSNEQFF. CDR3 coding DNA: TGTGCCAGTAGTAGCCGGGACAGCAATGAGCAGTTCTTC. The V gene is TRBV19, the J gene TRBJ2-1, with 7 bases aligning to TRBD1. This CDR3 has 13 residues. Trimming at V came to 4 bases and at J to 6 bases, leaving 3 bases not matched to a gene. Germline V gene data show CDR1 as LNHDA and CDR2 as SQIVND (reference sequence).

This chain uses TRBV5-1 with TRBJ2-1; 9 bases map to TRBD1. The ends lost 4 bases at V and 2 bases at J; junction bases unmatched: 7. The CDR3 runs to 16 residues. Germline V gene sequence: CDR1 SGHRS, CDR2 YFSETQ. The CDR3 nucleotides are TGCGCCAGCAGCCCGTCCGGGACAGGGCCCTACAATGAGCAGTTCTTC. This codes for CASSPSGTGPYNEQFF.

In DNA, the CDR3 is TGTGCCAGCAGCTCGGGACCCCAGCGCGGGGAGCTGTTTTTT. This translates into CASSSGPQRGELFF. The V gene is TRBV7-3, the J gene TRBJ2-2; possibly TRBD1 or TRBD2 for D (5 bases each). The length of the CDR3 is 14 residues. Germline V gene sequence: CDR1 SGHTA, CDR2 FQGTGA. V lost 4 bases, J lost 7 bases, and 13 bases lay in between.

The genes are TRBV6-6 and TRBJ1-2, with D unclear. Germline V CDR1 and CDR2: MNHNY, SVGAGI (reference sequence). Trimming pared 7 bases from V and 11 bases from J, leaving 17 bases between. CDR3 length: 12 residues. CDR3 DNA sequence: TGTGCCAGCACCCCCAGGATCCCCCCTTACACCTTC. Translating it yields CASTPRIPPYTF.

The V and J genes are TRBV5-4 and TRBJ2-1; no definite D call. The germline CDR1 and CDR2 sequences are SGHNT and YYREEE (reference sequence). V was shortened by 0 bases and J by 7 bases, with 11 bases between the two germline ends. The CDR3 spans 14 residues. CDR3 in DNA: TGTGCCAGCAGCTTGGAGGGCGGTAGGAATGAGCAGTTCTTC. As protein: CASSLEGGRNEQFF.

The chain couples TRBV6-5 to TRBJ1-3; the D gene is possibly TRBD1 (6 bases). The CDR3 runs 16 residues. Germline CDR1 MNHEY, CDR2 SVGAGI. V gave up 2 bases and J gave up 3 bases, with 14 bases separating them. As DNA, the CDR3 is TGTGCCAGCAGTTACAGCGGCAGGGGAATTGGAAACACCATATATTTT. This translates into CASSYSGRGIGNTIYF.

The chain has TRBV15 and TRBJ1-1, with D unresolved. V lost 1 base and J 0 bases, leaving 12 bases between the germline ends. The CDR3 runs 16 residues. The germline CDR1 and CDR2 sequences are LNHNV and YYDKDF (reference sequence). CDR3 bases: TGTGCCACCAGCAGAGGATTTGGAGTCATGAACACTGAAGCTTTCTTT. Protein: CATSRGFGVMNTEAFF.

The chain couples TRBV5-5 to TRBJ2-7; possibly TRBD1 or TRBD2 for D (5 bases each). Germline lookup yields CDR1 SGHKS and CDR2 YYEKEE (reference sequence). Trimming left V 0 bases short and J 0 bases short, with 22 bases between. The CDR3 contains 19 residues. As DNA, the CDR3 is TGTGCCAGCAGCTTGGTGAGGGGTTGGCTTCTAGGGAGCTCCTACGAGCAGTACTTC. Residues: CASSLVRGWLLGSSYEQYF.

This chain links TRBV28 with TRBJ1-5; TRBD1 agrees at 11 bases. The CDR3 is 15 amino acids. CDR1 is MDHEN and CDR2 is SYDVKM in the germline V gene. J lost 6 bases, V lost 2 bases, and 3 bases had no gene match. DNA of the CDR3: TGTGCCAGCAGTTTACGGGACAGGGGGATTCAGCCCCAGCATTTT. As protein: CASSLRDRGIQPQHF.

The chain has TRBV27 and TRBJ2-7; 15 nucleotides match TRBD2. Trimming removed 6 bases from V and 4 bases from J; junction bases left unmatched: 1. Germline V gene lookup returns CDR1 MNHEY and CDR2 SMNVEV (reference sequence). CDR3 length equals 14 residues. CDR3 residues: CASRGLAGGYEQYF. The CDR3 coding sequence is TGTGCCAGCAGGGGACTAGCGGGAGGATACGAGCAGTACTTC.

V usage is TRBV18 and J usage is TRBJ1-1; 7 nucleotides agree with TRBD1. The CDR3 totals 15 residues. Unmatched junction bases numbered 4, after V lost 3 bases and J lost 0 bases. Germline V lookup: CDR1 KGHSH, CDR2 LQKENI. In nucleotides, the CDR3 is TGTGCCAGCTCACCGATGGACAGGCTGAACACTGAAGCTTTCTTT. This encodes CASSPMDRLNTEAFF.

The chain has TRBV7-6 and TRBJ1-1; 7 bases map to TRBD1. V was clipped by 4 bases and J by 4 bases; unmatched bases: 6. Germline V gives CDR1 SGHVS, CDR2 FNYEAQ. The CDR3 has 14 residues. CDR3 protein: CASSSGGRGTEAFF. DNA of the CDR3: TGTGCCAGCAGCTCAGGGGGGCGAGGCACTGAAGCTTTCTTT.

CDR3 DNA: TGTGCCATCAGTCCGGGACTAGCGGCGAACACCGGGGAGCTGTTTTTT. Amino acids: CAISPGLAANTGELFF. The chain couples TRBV10-3 to TRBJ2-2, with 11 bases that match TRBD2. This CDR3 is built from 16 residues. V dropped 5 bases and J dropped 0; count of bases not matched to a gene: 2. Germline CDR1 reads ENHRY; CDR2 reads SYGVKD.

This chain connects TRBV6-1 to TRBJ1-4; D is possibly TRBD1 (6 bases). In germline, CDR1 is MNHNS, CDR2 SASEGT. The CDR3 runs to 15 residues. Between the trimmed V and J ends, which lost 7 bases and 8 bases, there was a span of 20 bases. For the CDR3, the DNA is TGTGCCAGCATCCCGGGACACCCCTCGACGGAAAAACTGTTTTTT. It yields the protein CASIPGHPSTEKLFF.

The gene calls are TRBV6-6 and TRBJ2-3; 9 bases agree with TRBD2. CDR1 and CDR2 (germline): MNHNY, SVGAGI (reference sequence). Trimming cost V 1 base and J 5 bases; bases outside gene matches: 7. This CDR3 comprises 16 residues. CDR3 residues: CASSYLLAGTRDTQYF. The CDR3 region has the DNA TGTGCCAGCAGTTACTTGCTAGCGGGGACTCGAGATACGCAGTATTTT.

The DNA for the CDR3 is TGTGCCAGCAGCCCCCGGGACGGGGGGGCTCAGCCCCAGCATTTT. This sequence encodes CASSPRDGGAQPQHF. The chain is built from TRBV9 and TRBJ1-5; D is perhaps TRBD1 (6 bases). The CDR3 has 15 amino acids. The germline CDR1 and CDR2 sequences are SGDLS and YYNGEE. The V end was cut by 4 bases, the J end by 6 bases, with 17 bases between.

J is TRBJ1-2 and V is TRBV6-1; D remains unclear. Between the trimmed V and J ends, which lost 4 bases and 4 bases, there was a span of 7 bases. Germline lookup yields CDR1 MNHNS and CDR2 SASEGT. This CDR3 has 12 residues. The CDR3: CASSVTSYGYTF. CDR3 nucleotide sequence: TGTGCCAGCAGTGTGACCAGCTATGGCTACACCTTC.

The V gene is TRBV28, the J gene TRBJ2-3; D ambiguous. The CDR3 sequence is 18 residues long. The V and J ends lost 5 bases and 2 bases respectively, with 23 bases between them. CDR1 and CDR2 (germline): MDHEN, SYDVKM. The CDR3 DNA follows: TGTGCCAGCAGTCTTCTCAAGGGCAGGAGAATCGACACAGATACGCAGTATTTT. Translated: CASSLLKGRRIDTDTQYF. Combining the CDR3 with reference TRBV28 and TRBJ2-3 gives the whole variable domain DVKVTQSSRYLVKRTGEKVFLECVQDMDHENMFWYRQDPGLGLRLIYFSYDVKMKEKGDIPEGYSVSREKKERFSLILESASTNQTSMYLCASSLLKGRRIDTDTQYFGPGTRLTVL.